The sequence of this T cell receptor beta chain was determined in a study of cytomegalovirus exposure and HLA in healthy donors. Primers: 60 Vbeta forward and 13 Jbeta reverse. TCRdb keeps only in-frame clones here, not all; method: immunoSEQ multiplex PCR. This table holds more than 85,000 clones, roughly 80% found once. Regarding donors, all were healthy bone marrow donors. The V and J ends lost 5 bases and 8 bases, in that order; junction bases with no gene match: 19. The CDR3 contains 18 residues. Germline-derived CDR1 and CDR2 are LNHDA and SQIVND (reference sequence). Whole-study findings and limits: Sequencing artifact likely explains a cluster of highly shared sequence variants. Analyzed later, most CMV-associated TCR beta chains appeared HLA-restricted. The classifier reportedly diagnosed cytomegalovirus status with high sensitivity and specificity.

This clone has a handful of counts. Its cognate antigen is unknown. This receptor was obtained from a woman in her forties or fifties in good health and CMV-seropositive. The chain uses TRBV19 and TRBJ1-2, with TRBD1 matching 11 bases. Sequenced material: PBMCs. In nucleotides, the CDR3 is TGTGCCAGTAGTTCCCGGGACAGGGGGAAAGAAAACTCTTGGGGCTACACCTTC. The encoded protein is CASSSRDRGKENSWGYTF.